A single sample gave rise to the 25 T cell receptor beta chains below, sequenced in a study of T cells in Graves' hyperthyroidism and ophthalmopathy. TCR beta CDR3 regions were amplified from RNA. The HTBI primer set was used in a first-round RT-PCR of the TCR CDR3. TCRdb re-called the multiplex PCR reads with MiXCR, one entry per CDR3 protein. The data contain 600,000 to 650,000 distinct CDR3 sequences, 16% of them singletons. The source material was blood. These receptors all stem from a woman in her twenties or thirties with Graves' hyperthyroidism.

This clonotype was observed many times. This sequence joins TRBV28 and TRBJ1-3, with 9 positions matching TRBD1. Germline V gene sequence: CDR1 MDHEN, CDR2 SYDVKM. Unmatched junction bases numbered 8, after V lost 2 bases and J lost 9 bases. This CDR3 comprises 15 residues. The CDR3 DNA reads as TGTGCCAGCAGTTTACGAGGGACAGGGTTGCTCACCATATATTTT. Encoded protein: CASSLRGTGLLTIYF.

This clonotype came up a few times. This chain joins TRBV28 and TRBJ1-2; the match to TRBD1 covers 9 bases. The germline V gene encodes CDR1 MDHEN and CDR2 SYDVKM. CDR3 size: 14 residues. With V trimmed by 2 bases and J by 6 bases, 4 bases remained unmatched. CDR3 bases: TGTGCCAGCAGTTTAGGAGGGACAGGGAATGGCTACACCTTC. This sequence encodes CASSLGGTGNGYTF.

This clonotype has at least ten counts. The rearrangement joins TRBV6-1 to TRBJ2-5; the match to TRBD1 covers 8 bases. V trimming: 5 bases; J trimming: 7 bases; junction bases outside the gene matches: 24. The CDR3 totals 19 residues. Germline loops: CDR1 MNHNS, CDR2 SASEGT. The CDR3 spells CASSSAPRQGQYRWGTQYF. CDR3 in DNA: TGTGCCAGCAGTTCCGCCCCCAGACAGGGGCAATACCGATGGGGGACCCAGTACTTC.

There are many counts of this clonotype. J is TRBJ1-1 and V is TRBV2; tentative D call: TRBD1 (6 bases). CDR1 and CDR2 (germline): SNHLY, FYNNEI. The V end was cut by 4 bases, the J end by 7 bases, with 13 bases between. This CDR3 is built from 13 residues. The CDR3 DNA reads TGTGCCAGCAGTGCCGTAATGGACAGTGAAGCTTTCTTT. Its translation: CASSAVMDSEAFF.

This clonotype appeared many times. The chain carries TRBV13 and TRBJ2-7; TRBD1 matches 12 bases. Germline V gives CDR1 PRHDT, CDR2 FYEKMQ (reference sequence). With 3 bases clipped from V and 7 bases from J, the junction kept 4 bases outside the gene matches. CDR3 length equals 14 residues. The chain's CDR3 is CASSFRDRGHEQYF. The CDR3 DNA follows: TGTGCCAGCAGCTTCCGGGACAGGGGGCATGAGCAGTACTTC.

A few counts support this clonotype. The genes are TRBV3-1 and TRBJ1-4; D not resolved. V lost 4 bases and J lost 5, with 11 bases in between. The V gene's germline CDR1 is LGHDT and CDR2 YNNKEL (reference sequence). CDR3 length: 14 amino acids. The chain's CDR3 is CASSLTVENEKLFF. CDR3 coding DNA: TGTGCCAGCAGCCTTACGGTTGAAAATGAAAAACTGTTTTTT. Complete variable domain (other parts from reference TRBV3-1 and TRBJ1-4): DTAVSQTPKYLVTQMGNDKSIKCEQNLGHDTMYWYKQDSKKFLKIMFSYNNKELIINETVPNRFSPKSPDKAHLNLHINSLELGDSAVYFCASSLTVENEKLFFGSGTQLSVL.

This clonotype was detected ten times or more. This sequence joins TRBV11-2 and TRBJ1-2; D remains unclear. Germline CDR1 and CDR2: SGHAT and FQNNGV. The CDR3 spans 11 residues. V gave up 6 bases and J gave up 4 bases, with 6 bases separating them. The DNA of the CDR3 is TGTGCCAGCAGAAGCGTCTATGGCTACACCTTC. Protein: CASRSVYGYTF.

This clonotype has only a few counts. The chain recombines TRBV5-1 with TRBJ2-7; perhaps TRBD1 as D (6 bases). CDR3 length: 15 residues. V lost 2 bases to trimming and J lost 6 bases, with 18 bases between them. Germline V gene sequence: CDR1 SGHRS, CDR2 YFSETQ. The CDR3 DNA reads as TGCGCCAGCAGCTTCGGGACGGTGGGGGCTGGCGAGCAGTACTTC. It specifies CASSFGTVGAGEQYF.

There are many counts of this clonotype. The chain carries TRBV3-1 and TRBJ1-5; no definite D call. This CDR3 region has 15 residues. The V gene lost 2 bases and the J gene lost 1 base, with 9 bases spanning the gap. CDR1 is LGHDT and CDR2 is YNNKEL in the germline V gene (reference sequence). The CDR3 loop reads CASSQISGSNQPQHF. Written as DNA, the CDR3 is TGTGCCAGCAGCCAAATATCGGGAAGCAATCAGCCCCAGCATTTT. The full variable domain, completed using reference TRBV3-1 and TRBJ1-5, is DTAVSQTPKYLVTQMGNDKSIKCEQNLGHDTMYWYKQDSKKFLKIMFSYNNKELIINETVPNRFSPKSPDKAHLNLHINSLELGDSAVYFCASSQISGSNQPQHFGDGTRLSIL.

This clonotype was counted only a few times. The J gene is TRBJ1-4, the V gene TRBV7-6; no clear D. The CDR3 is 12 residues long. CDR1 is SGHVS and CDR2 is FNYEAQ in the germline V gene. Between the trimmed V and J ends, which lost 5 bases and 5 bases, there was a span of 6 bases. Written as DNA, the CDR3 is TGTGCCAGCAGCATAGGGAATGAAAAACTGTTTTTT. This gives the protein CASSIGNEKLFF.

This clonotype appeared many times. This chain connects TRBV28 to TRBJ2-5; TRBD2 matches 12 bases. The germline V gene encodes CDR1 MDHEN and CDR2 SYDVKM. V lost 5 bases, J lost 5 bases, and 6 bases stayed unmatched. This CDR3 is built from 15 residues. CDR3 loop: CASSGRTSGTETQYF. DNA of the CDR3: TGTGCCAGCAGTGGAAGGACTAGCGGGACGGAGACCCAGTACTTC.

This rearrangement joins TRBV5-1 to TRBJ2-1; weak D call: TRBD1 (6 bases). CDR3 length: 13 amino acids. V dropped 4 bases and J dropped 10 bases, with 15 bases sitting between them. Germline values: CDR1 SGHRS, CDR2 YFSETQ. The CDR3 here is CASSLTGSYEQFF. The CDR3 coding sequence is TGCGCCAGCAGCCTAACAGGGTCCTACGAGCAGTTCTTC.

The table lists this clonotype with many counts. V and J are TRBV2 and TRBJ1-6; TRBD1 agrees at 7 bases. Unmatched junction bases numbered 3, after V lost 3 bases and J lost 7 bases. The germline gives CDR1 SNHLY, CDR2 FYNNEI. This CDR3 is built from 14 residues. CDR3 amino acids: CASSDQGGNSPLHF. The CDR3 DNA sequence: TGTGCCAGCAGTGATCAGGGGGGGAATTCACCCCTCCACTTT.

Remarks on this clonotype: Here the CDR3 omits its conserved ending phenylalanine or tryptophan, so a read error is the likely source. The chain couples TRBV4-2 to TRBJ1-1; the D is unclear. V shed 6 bases and J shed 5 bases, with 7 bases lying between them. In germline, CDR1 is LGHNA, CDR2 YNFKEQ. The CDR3 consists of 11 residues. The CDR3 DNA reads TGTGCCAGCAGTTTTAGAACTGAAGCTTTCCTT. Its translation: CASSFRTEAFL.

V and J are TRBV20-1 and TRBJ2-1; no clear D gene. With 0 bases removed from V and 7 bases from J, the gap between germline ends came to 13 bases. Germline loops: CDR1 DFQATT, CDR2 SNEGSKA (reference sequence). The CDR3 consists of 14 residues. The CDR3 bases are TGCAGTGCTAGAGATATAAGCCAGATAAATGAGCAGTTCTTC. This encodes CSARDISQINEQFF.

This clonotype was found many times. This chain links TRBV28 with TRBJ2-5; tentatively, D is TRBD2 (6 bases). The CDR3 loop spans 13 amino acids. The ends were cut back, 8 bases at V and 5 bases at J, with 15 bases in the middle. Per the germline V gene, CDR1 is MDHEN and CDR2 is SYDVKM. DNA of the CDR3: TGTGCCAGCCCGGAGGGGTTGAGGGAGACCCAGTACTTC. Its translation is CASPEGLRETQYF.

This clonotype was picked up many times. The chain combines TRBV18 with TRBJ2-5; a weak D match, TRBD2 (6 bases). This CDR3 comprises 15 residues. V was trimmed by 6 bases and J by 4 bases, leaving 18 bases between them. Germline values: CDR1 KGHSH, CDR2 LQKENI. This CDR3 is CASSPQRLDGETQYF. Here the CDR3 DNA reads TGTGCCAGCTCTCCCCAAAGACTAGACGGAGAGACCCAGTACTTC.

The sample holds many counts of this clonotype. V gene TRBV6-6 combines with J gene TRBJ2-5; D is undetermined. V shed 0 bases and J shed 5 bases, with 10 bases lying between them. CDR1 is MNHNY and CDR2 is SVGAGI in the germline V gene (reference sequence). The CDR3 totals 14 residues. The CDR3 nucleotides read TGTGCCAGCAGTTACTCGCACCGGACGGAGACCCAGTACTTC. Translation gives CASSYSHRTETQYF.

This clonotype was recorded many times. The chain recombines TRBV2 with TRBJ1-6, with a weak D call TRBD1 (5 bases). The CDR3 loop spans 13 amino acids. V lost 4 bases, J lost 11 bases, and 12 bases lay in between. CDR1 is SNHLY and CDR2 is FYNNEI in the germline V gene. The CDR3 nucleotides read TGTGCCAGCAGTGCGGGACGGGGTCCACCCCTCCACTTT. It yields the protein CASSAGRGPPLHF.

This clonotype occurred a few times. The chain has TRBV19 and TRBJ2-7, with D maybe TRBD2 (6 bases). This CDR3 is 14 amino acids long. The V end lost 3 bases, the J end lost 3 bases, and 12 bases lay between the germline ends. CDR1 and CDR2 from the germline V gene are LNHDA and SQIVND (reference sequence). The CDR3 protein is CASSIGGVDYEQYF. The CDR3 DNA reads as TGTGCCAGTAGTATTGGAGGGGTTGACTACGAGCAGTACTTC.

In this sample, this clonotype turned up a few times. The V gene is TRBV2, the J gene TRBJ2-5, with D perhaps matching TRBD1 (6 bases). From germline, CDR1 is SNHLY and CDR2 FYNNEI. CDR3 length equals 14 residues. Trimming took off 8 bases at V and 5 bases at J, with 18 bases between the two ends. CDR3 in amino acids: CASGLDSEAETQYF. The CDR3 region has the DNA TGTGCCAGCGGCCTGGACAGCGAGGCGGAGACCCAGTACTTC.

The table lists this clonotype with many counts. The rearrangement links TRBV6-2 or TRBV6-3 to TRBJ2-7; D gene uncertain. Trimming pared 2 bases from V and 0 bases from J, leaving 11 bases between. The CDR3 spans 15 residues. The germline V gene has CDR1 MNHEY and CDR2 SVGEGT. For the CDR3, the DNA is TGTGCCAGCAGTTACCCAGGACGCGTCTCCTACGAGCAGTACTTC. It is translated as CASSYPGRVSYEQYF.

This clonotype was counted ten times or more. V usage is TRBV6-1 and J usage is TRBJ2-7; 9 positions agree with TRBD1. V was clipped by 6 bases and J by 4 bases; unmatched bases: 13. The CDR3 loop spans 16 amino acids. Germline CDR1 MNHNS, CDR2 SASEGT. CDR3 in DNA: TGTGCCAGCAGCCCCCGGGGACAGGGCCGGGGATACGAGCAGTACTTC. It specifies CASSPRGQGRGYEQYF.

The V gene is TRBV6-1, the J gene TRBJ1-2, with a tentative D call TRBD1 (5 bases). V lost 6 bases and J lost 4, with 18 bases in between. The CDR3 consists of 15 residues. CDR1 and CDR2 (germline): MNHNS, SASEGT. The CDR3, as DNA: TGTGCCAGCAGCCCACGGGGGTCCTTATCCTATGGCTACACCTTC. It codes for CASSPRGSLSYGYTF.

This clonotype has a count of ten or more. The V call is TRBV7-9, the J call TRBJ2-3; TRBD1 might be the D (6 bases). This CDR3 contains 17 residues. With 5 bases removed from V and 0 bases from J, the gap between germline ends came to 18 bases. CDR1 SEHNR and CDR2 FQNEAQ come from the germline V gene (reference sequence). The CDR3 spells CASSRSLQTGSTDTQYF. In DNA form, the CDR3 reads TGTGCCAGCAGCCGGAGCCTACAGACAGGAAGCACAGATACGCAGTATTTT.